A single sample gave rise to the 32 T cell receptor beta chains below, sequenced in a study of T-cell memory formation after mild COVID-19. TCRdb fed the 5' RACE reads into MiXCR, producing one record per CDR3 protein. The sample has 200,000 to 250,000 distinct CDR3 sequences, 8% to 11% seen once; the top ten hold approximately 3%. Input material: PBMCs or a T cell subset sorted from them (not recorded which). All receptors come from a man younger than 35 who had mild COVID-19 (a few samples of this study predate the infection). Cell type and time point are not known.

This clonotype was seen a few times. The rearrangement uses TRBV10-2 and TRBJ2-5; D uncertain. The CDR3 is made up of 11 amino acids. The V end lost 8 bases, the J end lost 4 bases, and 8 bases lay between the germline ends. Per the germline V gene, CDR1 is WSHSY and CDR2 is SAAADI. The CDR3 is CASGDPETQYF. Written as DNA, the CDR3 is TGCGCCAGCGGGGATCCAGAGACCCAGTACTTC.

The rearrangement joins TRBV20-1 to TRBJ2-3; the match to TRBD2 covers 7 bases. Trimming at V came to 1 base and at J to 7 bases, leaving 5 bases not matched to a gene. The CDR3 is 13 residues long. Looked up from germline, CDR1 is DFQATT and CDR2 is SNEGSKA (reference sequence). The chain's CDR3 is CSARGGGLHTQYF. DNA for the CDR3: TGCAGTGCTAGAGGGGGGGGACTTCATACGCAGTATTTT.

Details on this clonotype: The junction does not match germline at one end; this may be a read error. The CDR3, as DNA: TGCGACAGCAGCCCCGGCATAGGGACTTTGAACACCGGGGAGCTGTTTTTT. Translated: CDSSPGIGTLNTGELFF. The chain recombines TRBV4-1 with TRBJ2-2, with a tentative D call TRBD2 (6 bases). The germline CDR1 and CDR2 sequences are MGHRA and YSYEKL. The CDR3 is 17 residues long.

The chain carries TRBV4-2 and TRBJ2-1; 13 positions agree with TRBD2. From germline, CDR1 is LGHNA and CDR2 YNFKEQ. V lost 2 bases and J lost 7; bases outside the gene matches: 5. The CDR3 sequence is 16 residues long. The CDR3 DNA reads TGTGCCAGCAGCCAACCACTAGCGGGGGGGCTAAATGAGCAGTTCTTC. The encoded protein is CASSQPLAGGLNEQFF.

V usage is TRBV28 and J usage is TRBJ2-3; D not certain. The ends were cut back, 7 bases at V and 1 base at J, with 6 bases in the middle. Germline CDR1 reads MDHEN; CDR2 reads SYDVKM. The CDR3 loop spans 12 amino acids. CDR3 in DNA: TGTGCCAGCATGGGCGGCACAGATACGCAGTATTTT. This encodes CASMGGTDTQYF.

CDR3 protein: CSVPASGQVFPDTQYF. Here the CDR3 DNA reads TGCAGCGTTCCGGCGTCGGGACAGGTCTTCCCAGATACGCAGTATTTT. The chain joins TRBV29-1 to TRBJ2-3; 8 nucleotides agree with TRBD1. Per germline, CDR1 SQVTM and CDR2 ANQGSEA. V lost 5 bases, J lost 4 bases, and 14 bases stayed unmatched. The CDR3 is made up of 16 amino acids.

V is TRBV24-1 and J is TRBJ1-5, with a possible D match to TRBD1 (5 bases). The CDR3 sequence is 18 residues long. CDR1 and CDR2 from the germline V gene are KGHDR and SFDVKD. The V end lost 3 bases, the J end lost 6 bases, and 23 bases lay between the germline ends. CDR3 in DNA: TGTGCCACCAGTGATCAAGAGGACTCGCTAGGGGCGCGTCAGCCCCAGCATTTT. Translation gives CATSDQEDSLGARQPQHF.

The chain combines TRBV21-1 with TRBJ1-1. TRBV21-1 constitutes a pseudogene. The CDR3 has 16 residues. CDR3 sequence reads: CASSAPGRDRNTEAFF. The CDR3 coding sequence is TGTGCCAGCAGCGCACCAGGGAGGGATCGGAACACTGAAGCTTTCTTT.

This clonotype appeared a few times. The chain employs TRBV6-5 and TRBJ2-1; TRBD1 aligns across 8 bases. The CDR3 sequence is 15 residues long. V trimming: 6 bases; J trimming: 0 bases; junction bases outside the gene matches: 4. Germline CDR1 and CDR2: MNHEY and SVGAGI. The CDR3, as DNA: TGTGCCAGCAGCGGACAGGGCCGCTCCTACAATGAGCAGTTCTTC. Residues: CASSGQGRSYNEQFF.

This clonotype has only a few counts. The CDR3 coding sequence is TGTGCCAGCAGCCAAGGGGGCCTACAGTACGTC. It is translated as CASSQGGLQYV. The genes are TRBV3-1 and TRBJ2-7; D may be TRBD1 (5 bases). The CDR3 consists of 11 residues. V lost 1 base and J 10 bases, leaving 8 bases between the germline ends. CDR1 is LGHDT, CDR2 YNNKEL, per germline (reference sequence).

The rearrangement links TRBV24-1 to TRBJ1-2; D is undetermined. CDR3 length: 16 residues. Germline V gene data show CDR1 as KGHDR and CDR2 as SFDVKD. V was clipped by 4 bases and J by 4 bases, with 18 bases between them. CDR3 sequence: CATSDGTAFPPYGYTF. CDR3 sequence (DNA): TGTGCCACCAGTGACGGTACGGCCTTTCCGCCCTATGGCTACACCTTC.

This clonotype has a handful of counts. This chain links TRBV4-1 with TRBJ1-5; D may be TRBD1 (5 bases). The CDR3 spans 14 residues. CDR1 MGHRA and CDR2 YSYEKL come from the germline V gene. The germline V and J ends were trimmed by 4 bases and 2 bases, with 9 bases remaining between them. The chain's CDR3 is CASSRTPRNQPQHF. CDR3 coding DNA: TGCGCCAGCAGCCGGACACCGCGCAATCAGCCCCAGCATTTT.

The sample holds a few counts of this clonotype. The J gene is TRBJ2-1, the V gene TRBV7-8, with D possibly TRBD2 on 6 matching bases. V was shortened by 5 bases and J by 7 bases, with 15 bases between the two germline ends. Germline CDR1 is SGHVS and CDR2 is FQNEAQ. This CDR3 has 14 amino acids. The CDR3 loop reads CASSVRPRGNEQFF. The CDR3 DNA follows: TGTGCCAGCAGCGTACGACCACGGGGGAATGAGCAGTTCTTC.

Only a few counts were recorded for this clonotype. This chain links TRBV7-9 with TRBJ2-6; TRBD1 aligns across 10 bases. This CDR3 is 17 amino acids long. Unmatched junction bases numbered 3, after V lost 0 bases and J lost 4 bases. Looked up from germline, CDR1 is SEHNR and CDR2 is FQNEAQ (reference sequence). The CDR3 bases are TGTGCCAGCAGCTTAGCTGGGACAGGGGTCGGGGCCAACGTCCTGACTTTC. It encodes CASSLAGTGVGANVLTF.

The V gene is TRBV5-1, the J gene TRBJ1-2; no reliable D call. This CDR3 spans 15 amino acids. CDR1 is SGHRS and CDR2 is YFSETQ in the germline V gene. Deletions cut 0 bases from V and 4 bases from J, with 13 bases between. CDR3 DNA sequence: TGCGCCAGCAGCTTGGACCCGGGTTCGGGCTATGGCTACACCTTC. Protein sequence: CASSLDPGSGYGYTF.

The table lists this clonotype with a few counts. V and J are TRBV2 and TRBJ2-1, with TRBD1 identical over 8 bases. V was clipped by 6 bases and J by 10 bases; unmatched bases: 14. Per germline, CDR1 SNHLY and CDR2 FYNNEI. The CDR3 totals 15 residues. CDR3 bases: TGTGCCAGCAGGGCCGGGACAGGAGGGTCCAGGGAGCAGTTCTTC. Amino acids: CASRAGTGGSREQFF.

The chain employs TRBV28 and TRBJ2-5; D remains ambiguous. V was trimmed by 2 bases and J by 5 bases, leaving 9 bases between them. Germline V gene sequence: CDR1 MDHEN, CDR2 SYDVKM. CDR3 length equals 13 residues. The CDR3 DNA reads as TGTGCCAGCAGTTTAAACATACGGGAGACCCAGTACTTC. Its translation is CASSLNIRETQYF.

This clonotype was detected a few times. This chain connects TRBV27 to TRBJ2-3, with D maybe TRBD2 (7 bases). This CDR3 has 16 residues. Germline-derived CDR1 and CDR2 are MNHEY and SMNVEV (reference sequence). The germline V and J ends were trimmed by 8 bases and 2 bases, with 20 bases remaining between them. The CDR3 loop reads CASSHRGRGDTDTQYF. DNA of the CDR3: TGTGCCAGCTCTCATAGGGGGAGGGGAGACACAGATACGCAGTATTTT.

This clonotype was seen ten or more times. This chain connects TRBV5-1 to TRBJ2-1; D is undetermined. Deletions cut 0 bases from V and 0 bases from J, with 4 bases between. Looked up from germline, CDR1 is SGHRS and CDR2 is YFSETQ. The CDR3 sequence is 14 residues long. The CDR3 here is CASSLDSSYNEQFF. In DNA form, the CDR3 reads TGCGCCAGCAGCTTGGACAGCTCCTACAATGAGCAGTTCTTC.

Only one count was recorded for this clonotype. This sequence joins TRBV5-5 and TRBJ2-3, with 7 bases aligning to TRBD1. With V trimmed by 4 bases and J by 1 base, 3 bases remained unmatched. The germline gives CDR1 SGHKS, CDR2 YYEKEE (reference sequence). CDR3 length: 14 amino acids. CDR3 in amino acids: CASSVDRGTDTQYF. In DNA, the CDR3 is TGTGCCAGCAGCGTAGACAGGGGCACAGATACGCAGTATTTT.

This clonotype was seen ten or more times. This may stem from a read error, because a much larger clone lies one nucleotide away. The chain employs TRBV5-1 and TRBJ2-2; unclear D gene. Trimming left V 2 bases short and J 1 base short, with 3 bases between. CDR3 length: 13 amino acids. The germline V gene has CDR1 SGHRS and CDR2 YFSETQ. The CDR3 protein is CASSFGNTGELFF. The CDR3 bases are TGCGCCAGCAGCTTTGGGAACACCGGGGAGCTGTTTTTT.

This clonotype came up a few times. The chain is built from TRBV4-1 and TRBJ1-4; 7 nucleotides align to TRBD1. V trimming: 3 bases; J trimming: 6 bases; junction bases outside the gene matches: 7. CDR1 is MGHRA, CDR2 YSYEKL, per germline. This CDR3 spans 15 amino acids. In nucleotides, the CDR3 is TGCGCCAGCAGCCACCACGGGACAGCCCATGAAAAACTGTTTTTT. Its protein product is CASSHHGTAHEKLFF.

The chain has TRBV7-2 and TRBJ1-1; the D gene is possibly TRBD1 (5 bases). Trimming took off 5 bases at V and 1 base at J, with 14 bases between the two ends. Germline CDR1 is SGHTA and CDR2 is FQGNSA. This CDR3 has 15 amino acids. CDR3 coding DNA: TGTGCCAGCAGCCTTCGGGTGGGGCCGAACACTGAAGCTTTCTTT. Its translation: CASSLRVGPNTEAFF.

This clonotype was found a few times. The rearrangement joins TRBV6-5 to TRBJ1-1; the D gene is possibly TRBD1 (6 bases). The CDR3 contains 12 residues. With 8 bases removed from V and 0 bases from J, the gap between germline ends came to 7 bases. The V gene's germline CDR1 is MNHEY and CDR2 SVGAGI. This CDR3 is CASGQMNTEAFF. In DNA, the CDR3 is TGTGCCAGCGGACAGATGAACACTGAAGCTTTCTTT.

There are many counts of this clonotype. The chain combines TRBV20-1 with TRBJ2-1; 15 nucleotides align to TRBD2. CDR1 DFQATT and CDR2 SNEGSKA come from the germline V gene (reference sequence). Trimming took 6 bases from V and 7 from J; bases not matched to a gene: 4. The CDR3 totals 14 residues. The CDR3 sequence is CSAGLAGGPNEQFF. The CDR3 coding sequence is TGCAGTGCCGGACTAGCGGGGGGGCCAAATGAGCAGTTCTTC.

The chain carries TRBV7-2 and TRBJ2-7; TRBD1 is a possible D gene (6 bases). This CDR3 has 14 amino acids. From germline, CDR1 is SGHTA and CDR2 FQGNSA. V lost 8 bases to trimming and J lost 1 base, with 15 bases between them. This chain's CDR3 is CASESRTESYEQYF. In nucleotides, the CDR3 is TGTGCCAGCGAATCCCGGACAGAGTCCTACGAGCAGTACTTC.

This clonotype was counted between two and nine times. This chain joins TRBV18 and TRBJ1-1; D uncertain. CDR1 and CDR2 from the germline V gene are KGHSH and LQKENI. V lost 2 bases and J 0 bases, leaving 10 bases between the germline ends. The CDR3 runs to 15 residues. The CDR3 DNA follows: TGTGCCAGCTCACCATCCTACGGTATGAACACTGAAGCTTTCTTT. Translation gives CASSPSYGMNTEAFF.

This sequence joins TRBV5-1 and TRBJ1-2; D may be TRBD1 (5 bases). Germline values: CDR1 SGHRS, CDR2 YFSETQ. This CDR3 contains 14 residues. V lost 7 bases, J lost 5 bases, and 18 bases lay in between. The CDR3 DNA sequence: TGCGCCAGCCGGGGGGGTTTCAATCGATATGGCTACACCTTC. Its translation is CASRGGFNRYGYTF.

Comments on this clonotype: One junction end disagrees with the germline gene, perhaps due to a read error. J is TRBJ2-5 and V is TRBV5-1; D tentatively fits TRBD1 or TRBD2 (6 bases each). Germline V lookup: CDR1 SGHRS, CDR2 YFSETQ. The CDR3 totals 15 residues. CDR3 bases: TGCGCCAGCACCGCCTTTCCGGGGGCCCAAGAGACCCAGTACTTT. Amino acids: CASTAFPGAQETQYF.

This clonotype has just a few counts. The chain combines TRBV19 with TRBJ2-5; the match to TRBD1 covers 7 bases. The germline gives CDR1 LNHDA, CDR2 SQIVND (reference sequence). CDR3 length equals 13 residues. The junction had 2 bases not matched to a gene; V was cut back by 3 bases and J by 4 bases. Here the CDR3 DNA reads TGTGCCAGTAGTATGAGGGGGCGAGAGACCCAGTACTTC. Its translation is CASSMRGRETQYF.

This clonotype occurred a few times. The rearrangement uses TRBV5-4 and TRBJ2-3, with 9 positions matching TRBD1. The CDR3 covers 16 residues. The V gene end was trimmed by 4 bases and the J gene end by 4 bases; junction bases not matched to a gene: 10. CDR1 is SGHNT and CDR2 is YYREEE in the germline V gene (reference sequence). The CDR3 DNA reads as TGTGCCAGCAGCCCCCTTGACAGGGGGGACGCAGATACGCAGTATTTT. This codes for CASSPLDRGDADTQYF.

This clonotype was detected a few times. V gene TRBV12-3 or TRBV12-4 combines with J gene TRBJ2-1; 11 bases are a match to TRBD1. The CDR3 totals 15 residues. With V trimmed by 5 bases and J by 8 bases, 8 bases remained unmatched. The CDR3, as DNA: TGTGCCAGCAGTCCCGGGACAGGGGGTTTGGATGAGCAGTTCTTC. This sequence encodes CASSPGTGGLDEQFF.